This T cell receptor (beta chain) emerged from a study of T cell changes during pregnancy in multiple sclerosis. CDR1 LNHNV and CDR2 YYDKDF come from the germline V gene (reference sequence). CDR3 length: 15 amino acids. The ends lost 3 bases at V and 8 bases at J; junction bases unmatched: 10. Sequencing used immunoSEQ multiplex PCR; TCRdb keeps in-frame clones, though not all of them. The sample consists of tens of thousands of clones, approximately 90% of them appearing once. The specimen comprised peripheral blood, sampled in the first trimester of pregnancy. This receptor was taken from a female donor in good health, enrolled as a control in a pregnancy study. The J gene is TRBJ1-1, the V gene TRBV15; 9 bases agree with TRBD1. The CDR3 nucleotides read TGTGCCACCAGCAGGGGAGGACAGGGGAGGCGCGAAGCTTTCTTT. Residues: CATSRGGQGRREAFF.